A single sample is the source of the 28 T cell receptor beta chains below, sequenced in a study of T-cell memory formation after mild COVID-19. TCRdb passed the 5' RACE reads through MiXCR, listing each CDR3 protein once. Seen here are about 470,000 distinct CDR3 sequences, about 23% observed once, and the top ten hold around 13%. The specimen was PBMCs or a T cell subset sorted from them (not recorded which). These receptors came from an adult woman who had mild COVID-19 (a few samples of this study predate the infection). Cell type and time point are not known.

The chain carries TRBV19 and TRBJ2-7, with D possibly being TRBD2 (6 bases). Germline V gene lookup returns CDR1 LNHDA and CDR2 SQIVND (reference sequence). This CDR3 has 15 residues. V lost 4 bases and J lost 7, with 20 bases in between. The CDR3 loop reads CASSNLEGQSEEQYF. For the CDR3, the DNA is TGTGCCAGTAGTAATTTGGAGGGGCAAAGCGAGGAGCAGTACTTC.

The V call is TRBV7-9, the J call TRBJ2-7; tentative D call: TRBD1 (6 bases). The germline V gene has CDR1 SEHNR and CDR2 FQNEAQ (reference sequence). The V end was cut by 3 bases, the J end by 4 bases, with 16 bases between. There are 15 residues in the CDR3. CDR3: CASSLRKDSEYEQYF. CDR3 DNA sequence: TGTGCCAGCAGCTTGAGAAAGGACAGTGAGTACGAGCAGTACTTC.

This clonotype was counted at least ten times. V usage is TRBV6-5 and J usage is TRBJ2-7; D gene unclear. The germline gives CDR1 MNHEY, CDR2 SVGAGI. The CDR3 contains 16 residues. Trimming cost V 2 bases and J 3 bases, with 17 bases left between them. The CDR3 nucleotides read TGTGCCAGCAGTTACGGTGTATTGGATGCGAACTACGAGCAGTACTTC. As protein: CASSYGVLDANYEQYF.

Ten or more counts support this clonotype. The V gene is TRBV20-1, the J gene TRBJ2-2; either TRBD1 or TRBD2 may fit D (7 bases each). Looked up from germline, CDR1 is DFQATT and CDR2 is SNEGSKA (reference sequence). This CDR3 has 15 residues. Trimming stripped 0 bases from V and 5 bases from J, with 13 bases between. In nucleotides, the CDR3 is TGCAGTGCTAGAGATCCCAGGGGGGGGACCGGGGAGCTGTTTTTT. This translates into CSARDPRGGTGELFF.

The J gene is TRBJ1-1, the V gene TRBV9; 12 nucleotides match TRBD1. The CDR3 consists of 16 residues. The J segment lost 3 bases and the V segment lost 4 bases, leaving 7 bases of the junction unmatched. In germline, CDR1 is SGDLS, CDR2 YYNGEE. In nucleotides, the CDR3 is TGTGCCAGCAGCTCGGGACAGGGGGCTCTGTACACTGAAGCTTTCTTT. Translation: CASSSGQGALYTEAFF.

J is TRBJ2-1 and V is TRBV3-1; 7 positions agree with TRBD1. The CDR3 sequence is 15 residues long. Looked up from germline, CDR1 is LGHDT and CDR2 is YNNKEL (reference sequence). Trimming removed 3 bases from V and 3 bases from J; junction bases left unmatched: 5. CDR3 DNA: TGTGCCAGCAGCCATGTCGGGACAGACTACAATGAGCAGTTCTTC. Translation: CASSHVGTDYNEQFF.

The rearrangement uses TRBV6-2 or TRBV6-3 and TRBJ2-3; unclear D gene. Deletions cut 5 bases from V and 1 base from J, with 19 bases between. This CDR3 comprises 17 residues. Germline V lookup: CDR1 MNHEY, CDR2 SVGEGT. CDR3 sequence reads: CASSPIGPQMRTDTQYF. In DNA form, the CDR3 reads TGTGCCAGCAGTCCAATCGGACCCCAGATGCGCACAGATACGCAGTATTTT.

This rearrangement joins TRBV4-2 to TRBJ2-3; TRBD2 matches at 7 bases. J was trimmed by 7 bases and V by 3 bases; bases with no gene match: 19. The CDR3 spans 18 residues. Germline V gene lookup returns CDR1 LGHNA and CDR2 YNFKEQ. The CDR3 region has the DNA TGTGCCAGCAGCCAGACCTTGAATCTCGGCGGGAGTAGACATACGCAGTATTTT. Its translation: CASSQTLNLGGSRHTQYF.

The V gene is TRBV11-2, the J gene TRBJ2-3, with unresolved D. V lost 1 base and J lost 0, with 8 bases in between. The CDR3 loop spans 15 amino acids. Germline V CDR1 and CDR2: SGHAT, FQNNGV. The CDR3 bases are TGTGCCAGCAGCTTAGTTACTCCTAGCACAGATACGCAGTATTTT. This gives the protein CASSLVTPSTDTQYF.

This chain uses TRBV19 with TRBJ2-3; 11 nucleotides agree with TRBD1. The CDR3 runs to 15 residues. V gave up 6 bases and J gave up 2 bases; unmatched junction bases: 4. CDR1 is LNHDA, CDR2 SQIVND, per germline (reference sequence). The CDR3 bases are TGTGCCAGTAGGGACAGGGGGCTGGTCACAGATACGCAGTATTTT. Its translation is CASRDRGLVTDTQYF.

This clonotype has a handful of counts. The chain combines TRBV20-1 with TRBJ2-7; 11 bases are a match to TRBD2. CDR1 and CDR2 (germline): DFQATT, SNEGSKA (reference sequence). CDR3 length: 15 residues. With V trimmed by 5 bases and J by 3 bases, 9 bases remained unmatched. CDR3 nucleotide sequence: TGCAGTGCTTTTCCGGGACTAGCGGACTACTACGAGCAGTACTTC. As protein: CSAFPGLADYYEQYF.

This clonotype was seen at least ten times. The CDR3 sequence is CASSLRGLAGYNEQFF. The DNA of the CDR3 is TGCGCCAGCAGCCTCCGCGGACTAGCGGGGTACAATGAGCAGTTCTTC. This rearrangement joins TRBV4-1 to TRBJ2-1; 12 positions agree with TRBD2. The germline gives CDR1 MGHRA, CDR2 YSYEKL. The CDR3 is 16 amino acids. V was pared by 4 bases and J by 4 bases, with 5 bases of the junction left unmatched.

This clonotype was seen ten or more times. The J gene is TRBJ2-7, the V gene TRBV5-1; D is possibly TRBD1 (6 bases). In germline, CDR1 is SGHRS, CDR2 YFSETQ. The CDR3 loop spans 13 amino acids. V lost 1 base, J lost 3 bases, and 8 bases lay in between. The CDR3 here is CASSLTGSYEQYF. Written as DNA, the CDR3 is TGCGCCAGCAGCTTGACAGGGAGCTACGAGCAGTACTTC.

The chain joins TRBV27 to TRBJ1-6; no firm D call. This CDR3 comprises 16 residues. V was cut by 6 bases and J by 6 bases, with 18 bases left in between. Germline V CDR1 and CDR2: MNHEY, SMNVEV (reference sequence). CDR3: CASRGQLDLPNSPLHF. The CDR3 nucleotides read TGTGCCAGCAGAGGGCAGCTGGACCTACCTAATTCACCCCTCCACTTT.

This clonotype was seen a few times. The chain employs TRBV20-1 and TRBJ1-2, with D maybe TRBD1 (6 bases). Germline V gene lookup returns CDR1 DFQATT and CDR2 SNEGSKA (reference sequence). The V end was cut by 0 bases, the J end by 8 bases, with 19 bases between. This CDR3 contains 15 residues. In DNA form, the CDR3 reads TGCAGTGCTAGAGACCCAACGCGACAGGTGGGCGGCTACACCTTC. Amino acids: CSARDPTRQVGGYTF.

The chain has TRBV21-1 and TRBJ2-1. TRBV21-1 is flagged as a pseudogene. The CDR3 spans 18 residues. The CDR3 protein is CASSQPRMVDCSYNEQFF. The DNA of the CDR3 is TGTGCCAGCAGCCAGCCACGAATGGTAGACTGCTCCTACAATGAGCAGTTCTTC.

This clonotype was counted only a few times. The CDR3 loop reads CASRYTGHVEQYF. The CDR3 nucleotides are TGTGCCAGCAGGTACACCGGACACGTTGAGCAGTACTTC. The chain links TRBV6-6 to TRBJ2-7, with D tentatively TRBD1 (5 bases). The CDR3 has 13 residues. V was trimmed by 6 bases and J by 7 bases, leaving 16 bases between them. The V gene's germline CDR1 is MNHNY and CDR2 SVGAGI (reference sequence).

This clonotype occurred a few times. CDR3 DNA sequence: TGTGCCACCAAGAAAGGCGATACGCAGTATTTT. This translates into CATKKGDTQYF. The genes are TRBV24-1 and TRBJ2-3; D call uncertain. Between the trimmed V and J ends, which lost 8 bases and 6 bases, there was a span of 8 bases. Per germline, CDR1 KGHDR and CDR2 SFDVKD. This CDR3 has 11 amino acids.

This clonotype was observed a handful of times. The J gene is TRBJ1-1, the V gene TRBV12-3 or TRBV12-4; D is perhaps TRBD1 (6 bases). There are 13 residues in the CDR3. Trimming shortened V by 0 bases and J by 9 bases, and 11 bases separated the two germline ends. As DNA, the CDR3 is TGTGCCAGCAGTTTAGCGCTCGGGGGGCAAGCTTTCTTT. Translated, it gives CASSLALGGQAFF.

This chain connects TRBV5-6 to TRBJ1-1, with D unclear. CDR3 size: 11 residues. Looked up from germline, CDR1 is SGHDT and CDR2 is YYEEEE. V shed 4 bases and J shed 6 bases, with 7 bases lying between them. The CDR3 loop reads CASSHGPEAFF. Here the CDR3 DNA reads TGTGCCAGCAGCCACGGTCCTGAAGCTTTCTTT.

The chain recombines TRBV7-2 with TRBJ2-3; TRBD1 is a possible D gene (6 bases). Germline V gene data show CDR1 as SGHTA and CDR2 as FQGNSA. This CDR3 is 15 amino acids long. V lost 5 bases to trimming and J lost 1 base, with 13 bases between them. The CDR3 spells CASSLFGGGTDTQYF. The CDR3 bases are TGTGCCAGCAGCCTCTTTGGGGGCGGCACAGATACGCAGTATTTT.

A few counts support this clonotype. The chain links TRBV6-5 to TRBJ2-7; 12 bases are a match to TRBD2. Germline V gene sequence: CDR1 MNHEY, CDR2 SVGAGI. This CDR3 is 16 amino acids long. With V trimmed by 0 bases and J by 3 bases, 3 bases remained unmatched. In nucleotides, the CDR3 is TGTGCCAGCAGTTACTCCCAACTAGCGGGAGGCTACGAGCAGTACTTC. Translating gives CASSYSQLAGGYEQYF.

This clonotype was picked up a small number of times. The gene calls are TRBV7-6 and TRBJ2-1; D possibly matches TRBD1 or TRBD2 (6 bases each). Germline V gene data show CDR1 as SGHVS and CDR2 as FNYEAQ. The CDR3 is 16 residues long. V lost 2 bases, J lost 6 bases, and 17 bases lay in between. The CDR3 sequence is CASSLRGTGSSNEQFF. The DNA for the CDR3 is TGTGCCAGCAGCTTAAGGGGGACTGGATCCAGCAATGAGCAGTTCTTC.

The gene calls are TRBV5-8 and TRBJ2-3, with 8 nucleotides matching TRBD1. V dropped 0 bases and J dropped 1; count of bases not matched to a gene: 10. CDR1 and CDR2 (germline): SGHTS, YDEGEE. This CDR3 is 18 amino acids long. CDR3 coding DNA: TGTGCCAGCAGCTTGGCCCCGCAGGGGGCTGGGGGCACAGATACGCAGTATTTT. It yields the protein CASSLAPQGAGGTDTQYF. Full variable domain (rest looked up from reference TRBV5-8 and TRBJ2-3): EAGVTQSPTHLIKTRGQQATLRCSPISGHTSVYWYQQALGLGLQFLLWYDEGEERNRGNFPPRFSGRQFPNYSSELNVNALELEDSALYLCASSLAPQGAGGTDTQYFGPGTRLTVL.

The rearrangement links TRBV29-1 to TRBJ1-5; TRBD1 agrees at 7 bases. The ends lost 7 bases at V and 3 bases at J; junction bases unmatched: 6. CDR3 length: 13 amino acids. In germline, CDR1 is SQVTM, CDR2 ANQGSEA. The CDR3 spells CSADTGDNQPQHF. The CDR3 DNA reads as TGCAGCGCCGATACAGGGGACAATCAGCCCCAGCATTTT. The variable domain in full, with the rest retrieved from reference TRBV29-1 and TRBJ1-5, is SAVISQKPSRDICQRGTSLTIQCQVDSQVTMMFWYRQQPGQSLTLIATANQGSEATYESGFVIDKFPISRPNLTFSTLTVSNMSPEDSSIYLCSADTGDNQPQHFGDGTRLSIL.

This chain links TRBV12-3 or TRBV12-4 with TRBJ2-3; D is unclear. V dropped 2 bases and J dropped 4 bases, with 4 bases sitting between them. The CDR3 is 12 residues long. The CDR3 here is CASSLTPDTQYF. CDR3 bases: TGTGCCAGCAGTTTAACCCCAGATACGCAGTATTTT.

The chain has TRBV23-1 and TRBJ2-3, with 12 bases that match TRBD2. TRBV23-1 is designated an ORF whose function remains uncertain. This CDR3 region has 15 residues. The junction had 8 bases not matched to a gene; V was cut back by 4 bases and J by 9 bases. The CDR3 sequence: CASSPPGLAGPTQYF. DNA of the CDR3: TGCGCCAGCAGTCCCCCGGGACTAGCGGGCCCGACGCAGTATTTT.

J is TRBJ2-7 and V is TRBV24-1; D perhaps matches TRBD2 (6 bases). Germline CDR1 is KGHDR and CDR2 is SFDVKD. V lost 4 bases and J lost 7, with 16 bases in between. The CDR3 has 14 residues. The chain's CDR3 is CATSDRGDPFEQYF. The CDR3 region has the DNA TGTGCCACCAGTGACCGCGGGGACCCCTTTGAGCAGTACTTC.